This TCR beta chain came from a study of CD8+CD57+ T cells in acquired aplastic anemia. For this clonotype: One end of the junction varies from germline; a read error may be responsible.

Germline-derived CDR1 and CDR2 are SNHLY and FYNNEI. The CDR3 is made up of 14 amino acids. According to the study, genomic DNA was the template for TCR beta VDJ and CDR3 profiling. In TCRdb, the reads were re-called with MiXCR into one record per CDR3 protein. The data show about 190,000 distinct CDR3 sequences, with around half seen just once and approximately 9.7% held by the top ten. Sequenced patients had shown CD8+CD57+ cell expansion by flow cytometry. Sequencing input: sorted CD4+, CD8+, or CD8+CD57+ T cells (not recorded which) from PBMCs. The TCR was taken from a human donor with aplastic anemia. The J gene is TRBJ2-5, the V gene TRBV2; maybe TRBD1 (6 bases). CDR3 in amino acids: CASSEQGGRETQHF. CDR3 bases: TGTGCCAGCAGTGAACAAGGGGGAAGAGAGACCCAGCACTTC.